This T cell receptor (beta chain) was found in a study of cytomegalovirus exposure and HLA in healthy donors. Study summary: Samples from HLA-typed donors yielded approximately 80 million unique TCRs in an early data release. Notes on the study in general: Roughly uniform depth of sequencing across donors was assumed in presence/absence analyses. Rare TCR sequences predominated, though certain public TCRs were found in many donors.

On this clone: Its cognate antigen is unknown.

Trimming removed 5 bases from V and 2 bases from J, with 13 bases in between. Germline V gene sequence: CDR1 SEHNR, CDR2 FQNEAQ (reference sequence). CDR3 length equals 14 residues. PCR amplification relied on 60 Vbeta primers (plus 13 Jbeta primers). Authors' analysis steps: Counted up in a later analysis, unique TCR beta chains came to about 80 million, with 9.5 million to 13 million shared. Using immunoSEQ multiplex PCR, the repertoire was profiled, and TCRdb retains in-frame clones only, with some absent. The V and J calls and clone size come from that table; D and trimming were worked out from the DNA. Found here are some 190,000 clones, about 77% of them singletons; the top ten hold about 5%.

The TCR comes from a man aged 30 to 39 in good health and CMV-seropositive. V and J are TRBV7-9 and TRBJ2-7; a weak D match, TRBD1 (5 bases). Sequenced material: PBMCs. The CDR3 bases are TGTGCCAGCAGCAGAACGACAGAAACCTACGAGCAGTACTTC. Protein: CASSRTTETYEQYF. The full variable domain, its missing parts supplied by reference TRBV7-9 and TRBJ2-7, is DTGVSQNPRHKITKRGQNVTFRCDPISEHNRLYWYRQTLGQGPEFLTYFQNEAQLEKSRLLSDRFSAERPKGSFSTLEIQRTEQGDSAMYLCASSRTTETYEQYFGPGTRLTVT.